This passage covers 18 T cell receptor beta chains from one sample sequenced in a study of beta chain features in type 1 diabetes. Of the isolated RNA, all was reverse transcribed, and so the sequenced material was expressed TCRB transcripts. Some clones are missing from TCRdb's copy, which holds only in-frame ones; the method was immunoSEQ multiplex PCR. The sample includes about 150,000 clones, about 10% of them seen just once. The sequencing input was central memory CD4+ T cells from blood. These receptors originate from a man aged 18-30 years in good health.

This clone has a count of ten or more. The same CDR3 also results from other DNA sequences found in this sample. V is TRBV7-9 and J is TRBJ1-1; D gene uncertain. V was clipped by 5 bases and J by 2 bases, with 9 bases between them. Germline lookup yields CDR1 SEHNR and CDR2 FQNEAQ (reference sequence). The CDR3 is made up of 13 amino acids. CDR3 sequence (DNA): TGTGCCAGCAGCCCCGGAGGCAACACTGAAGCTTTCTTT. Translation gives CASSPGGNTEAFF.

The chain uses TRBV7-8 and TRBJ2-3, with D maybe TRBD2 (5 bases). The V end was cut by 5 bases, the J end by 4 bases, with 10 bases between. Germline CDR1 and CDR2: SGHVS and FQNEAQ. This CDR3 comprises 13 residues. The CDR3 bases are TGTGCCAGCAGCCCTAGCACCGCAGATACGCAGTATTTT. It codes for CASSPSTADTQYF.

CDR3 protein: CASSPRTGGTGELFF. The CDR3 nucleotides are TGTGCCAGCAGTCCAAGGACAGGGGGCACCGGGGAGCTGTTTTTT. The J gene is TRBJ2-2, the V gene TRBV27, with TRBD1 identical over 10 bases. V dropped 5 bases and J dropped 4; count of bases not matched to a gene: 4. The germline gives CDR1 MNHEY, CDR2 SMNVEV (reference sequence). The CDR3 contains 15 residues.

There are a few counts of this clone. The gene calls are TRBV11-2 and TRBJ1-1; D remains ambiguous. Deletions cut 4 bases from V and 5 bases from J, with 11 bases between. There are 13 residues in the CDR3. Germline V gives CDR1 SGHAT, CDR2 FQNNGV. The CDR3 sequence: CASSYQLQTEAFF. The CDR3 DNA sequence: TGTGCCAGCAGCTACCAATTACAGACTGAAGCTTTCTTT.

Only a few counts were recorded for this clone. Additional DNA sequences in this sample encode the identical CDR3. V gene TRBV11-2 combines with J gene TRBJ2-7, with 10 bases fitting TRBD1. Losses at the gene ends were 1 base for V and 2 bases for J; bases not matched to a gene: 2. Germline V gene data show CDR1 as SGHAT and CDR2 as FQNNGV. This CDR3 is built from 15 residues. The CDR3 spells CASSLVGQGPYEQYF. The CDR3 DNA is TGTGCCAGCAGCTTAGTGGGACAGGGGCCCTACGAGCAGTACTTC.

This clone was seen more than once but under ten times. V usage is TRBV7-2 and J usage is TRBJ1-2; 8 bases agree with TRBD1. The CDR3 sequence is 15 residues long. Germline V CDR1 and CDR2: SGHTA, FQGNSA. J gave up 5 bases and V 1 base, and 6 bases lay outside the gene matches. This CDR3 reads CASSLGNRGKYGYTF. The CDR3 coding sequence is TGTGCCAGCAGCTTAGGCAACAGGGGGAAGTATGGCTACACCTTC.

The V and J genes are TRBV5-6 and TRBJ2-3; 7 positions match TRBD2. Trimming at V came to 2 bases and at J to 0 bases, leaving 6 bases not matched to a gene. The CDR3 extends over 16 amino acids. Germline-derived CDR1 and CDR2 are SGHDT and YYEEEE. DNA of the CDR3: TGTGCCAGCAGCTTCGGGGCGGGGGAGAGCACAGATACGCAGTATTTT. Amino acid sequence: CASSFGAGESTDTQYF.

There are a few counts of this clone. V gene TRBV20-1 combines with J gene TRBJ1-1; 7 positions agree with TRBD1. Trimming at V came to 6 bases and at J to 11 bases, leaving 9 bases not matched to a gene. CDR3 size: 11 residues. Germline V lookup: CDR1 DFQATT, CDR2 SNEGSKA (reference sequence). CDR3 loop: CSAIDRAEAFF. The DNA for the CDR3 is TGCAGTGCAATCGACAGGGCGGAGGCTTTCTTT.

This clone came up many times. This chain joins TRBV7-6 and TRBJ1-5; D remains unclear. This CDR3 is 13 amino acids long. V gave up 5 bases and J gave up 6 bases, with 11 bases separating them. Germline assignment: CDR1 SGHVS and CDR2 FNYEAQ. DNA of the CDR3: TGTGCCAGCAGCGCCTCGGTTGGTCAGCCCCAGCATTTT. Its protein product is CASSASVGQPQHF.

In DNA form, the CDR3 reads TGTGCCAGCAGTAAAGGACAGGGATTATTCTCCTACGAGCAGTACTTC. Protein product: CASSKGQGLFSYEQYF. The V and J genes are TRBV27 and TRBJ2-7; 8 nucleotides match TRBD1. The CDR3 consists of 16 residues. The junction had 9 bases not matched to a gene; V was cut back by 5 bases and J by 0 bases. Germline CDR1 and CDR2: MNHEY and SMNVEV (reference sequence).

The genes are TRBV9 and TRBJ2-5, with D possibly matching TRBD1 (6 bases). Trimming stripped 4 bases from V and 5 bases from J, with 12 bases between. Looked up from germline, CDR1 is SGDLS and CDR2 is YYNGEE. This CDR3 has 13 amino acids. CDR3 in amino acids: CASSNRVKETQYF. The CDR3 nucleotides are TGTGCCAGCAGCAACAGGGTAAAGGAGACCCAGTACTTC.

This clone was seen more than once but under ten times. The CDR3 loop reads CASTRAGARAETQYF. The CDR3, as DNA: TGTGCCAGCACCAGAGCGGGGGCCCGGGCAGAGACCCAGTACTTC. V and J are TRBV2 and TRBJ2-5; 8 positions match TRBD2. Germline-derived CDR1 and CDR2 are SNHLY and FYNNEI. The CDR3 has 15 amino acids. The junction had 11 bases not matched to a gene; V was cut back by 7 bases and J by 4 bases.

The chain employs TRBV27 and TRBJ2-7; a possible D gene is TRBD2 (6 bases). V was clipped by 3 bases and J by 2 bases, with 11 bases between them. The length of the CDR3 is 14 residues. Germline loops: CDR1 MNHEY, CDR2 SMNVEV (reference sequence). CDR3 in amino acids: CASSFLGGAYEQYF. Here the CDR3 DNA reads TGTGCCAGCAGTTTTTTAGGCGGGGCCTACGAGCAGTACTTC.

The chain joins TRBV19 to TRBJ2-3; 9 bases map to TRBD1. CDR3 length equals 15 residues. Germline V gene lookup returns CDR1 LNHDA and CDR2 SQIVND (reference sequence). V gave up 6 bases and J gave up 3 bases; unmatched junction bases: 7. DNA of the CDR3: TGTGCCAGTAGCACTATGACAGGGGGGACAGATACGCAGTATTTT. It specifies CASSTMTGGTDTQYF.

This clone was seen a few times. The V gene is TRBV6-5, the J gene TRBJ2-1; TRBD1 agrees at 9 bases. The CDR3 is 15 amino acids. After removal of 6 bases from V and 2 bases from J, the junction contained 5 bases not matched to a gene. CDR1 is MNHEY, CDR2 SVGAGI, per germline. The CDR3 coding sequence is TGTGCCAGCAGAGGGGACAGGGTCCCCTACAATGAGCAGTTCTTC. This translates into CASRGDRVPYNEQFF.

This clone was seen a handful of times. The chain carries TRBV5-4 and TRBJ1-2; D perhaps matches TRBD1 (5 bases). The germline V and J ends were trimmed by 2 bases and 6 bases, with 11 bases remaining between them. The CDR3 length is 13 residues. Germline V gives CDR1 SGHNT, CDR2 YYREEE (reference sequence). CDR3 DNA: TGTGCCAGCAGCTTTTCGGGGGGGGATGGCTACACCTTC. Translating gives CASSFSGGDGYTF.

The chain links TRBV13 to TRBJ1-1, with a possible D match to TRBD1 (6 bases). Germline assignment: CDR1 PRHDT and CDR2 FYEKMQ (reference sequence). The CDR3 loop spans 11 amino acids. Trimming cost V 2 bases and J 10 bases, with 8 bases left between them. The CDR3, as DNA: TGTGCCAGCAGCTTAAGGGGGGGAGCTTTCTTT. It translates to CASSLRGGAFF.

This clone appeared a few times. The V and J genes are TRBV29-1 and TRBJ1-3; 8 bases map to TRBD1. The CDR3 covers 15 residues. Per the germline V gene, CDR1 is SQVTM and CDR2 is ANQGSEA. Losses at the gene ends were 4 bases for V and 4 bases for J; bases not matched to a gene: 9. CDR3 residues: CSVGGQGPFGNTIYF. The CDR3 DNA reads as TGCAGCGTTGGAGGACAGGGTCCATTCGGAAACACCATATATTTT.